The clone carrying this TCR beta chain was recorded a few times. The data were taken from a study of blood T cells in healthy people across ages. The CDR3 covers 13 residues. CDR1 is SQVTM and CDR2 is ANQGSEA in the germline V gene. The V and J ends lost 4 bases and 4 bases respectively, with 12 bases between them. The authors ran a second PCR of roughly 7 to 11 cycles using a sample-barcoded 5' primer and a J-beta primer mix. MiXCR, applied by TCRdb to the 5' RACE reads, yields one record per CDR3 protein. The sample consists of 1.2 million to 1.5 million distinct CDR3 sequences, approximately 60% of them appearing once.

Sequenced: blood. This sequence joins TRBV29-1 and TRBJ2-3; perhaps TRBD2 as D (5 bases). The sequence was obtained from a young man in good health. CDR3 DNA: TGCAGCGTTGCCCCGAGCGGAGCAGATACGCAGTATTTT. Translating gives CSVAPSGADTQYF.